These T cell receptor beta chains were read from a single sample in a study of Ad26.COV2.S vaccination and SARS-CoV-2 variants. TCRdb's table, derived via immunoSEQ multiplex PCR, lists solely in-frame clones and lacks some. In the table there are approximately 410,000 clones, over 75% of which are singletons. The sequencing used peripheral blood, collected in a trial of Ad26.COV2.S vaccine versus placebo. Receptors were obtained from a person between 18 and 60 years old who received the Ad26.COV2.S COVID-19 vaccine or a placebo. CDR3s include the opening cysteine and the closing phenylalanine or tryptophan. The D gene is left open where the match is weak. Expanded clones get a size class; other rows say once, few or many, or leave the size out.

>TRBJ2-3|TRBV7-2|NA|TRBD2
CASSLQRGGQDTQYF
TGTGCCAGCAGCTTACAGCGGGGGGGCCAAGATACGCAGTATTTT
>TRBJ2-1|TRBV9|NA|TRBD1
CASSVRGQGEQFF
TGTGCCAGCAGCGTCAGGGGGCAGGGTGAGCAGTTCTTC
>TRBJ1-5|TRBV19|once|NA
CASSLGPGRDNQPQHF
TGTGCCAGTAGTCTGGGCCCGGGGAGAGATAATCAGCCCCAGCATTTT
>TRBJ2-2|TRBV7-9|NA|TRBD1
CASRGPGGNAGELFF
TGTGCCAGCAGAGGGCCAGGGGGAAACGCCGGGGAGCTGTTTTTT
>TRBJ2-7|TRBV6-5|NA|NA
CASDLTNFYEQYF
TGTGCCAGCGACTTGACAAATTTCTACGAGCAGTACTTC
>TRBJ1-2|TRBV6-5|NA|NA
CASRPGPHYGYTF
TGTGCCAGCAGACCCGGGCCACACTATGGCTACACCTTC
>TRBJ1-5|TRBV21-1|NA|NA
CASSKVVQGGGQPQHF
TGTGCCAGCAGCAAAGTGGTGCAGGGGGGCGGTCAGCCCCAGCATTTT
>TRBJ1-2|TRBV19|NA|TRBD1
CASTSPTGEGRGYTF
TGTGCCAGTACCTCCCCCACAGGGGAAGGTAGGGGCTACACCTTC
>TRBJ2-3|TRBV19|NA|NA
CATRARDVGTDTQYF
TGTGCCACTCGTGCCAGGGACGTAGGCACAGATACGCAGTATTTT
>TRBJ2-3|TRBV10-3|NA|NA
CAISERPEDTQYF
TGTGCCATCAGTGAGCGCCCTGAAGATACGCAGTATTTT
>TRBJ2-5|TRBV28|few|NA
CASSPGQETQYF
TGTGCCAGCAGTCCGGGACAAGAGACCCAGTACTTC
>TRBJ1-5|TRBV11-2|NA|NA
CASSLGTVSNQPQHF
TGTGCCAGCAGCTTAGGGACAGTAAGCAATCAGCCCCAGCATTTT
>TRBJ1-4|TRBV4-1|NA|TRBD1
CASSSGQGAGEKLFF
TGCGCCAGCAGCAGCGGACAGGGGGCTGGTGAAAAACTGTTTTTT
>TRBJ2-7|TRBV6-5|NA|TRBD1
CASSYSVAGGFYEQYF
TGTGCCAGCAGTTACTCGGTGGCAGGGGGATTTTACGAGCAGTACTTC
>TRBJ2-5|TRBV29-1|NA|TRBD1
CSVRDRGHGETQYF
TGCAGCGTCCGGGACAGGGGGCATGGAGAGACCCAGTACTTC
>TRBJ2-2|TRBV3-1/TRBV3-2|NA|NA
CASSDPFPDSGEAGELFF
TGTGCCAGCAGCGATCCTTTCCCGGACAGTGGAGAGGCCGGGGAGCTGTTTTTT
>TRBJ1-1|TRBV7-2|NA|NA
CASSSYRVNTEAFF
TGTGCCAGCAGCTCTTACAGGGTTAATACTGAAGCTTTCTTT
>TRBJ2-3|TRBV4-3|NA|NA
CASSQGTRGVDTQYF
TGCGCCAGCAGCCAAGGGACTCGAGGGGTTGATACGCAGTATTTT
>TRBJ2-5|TRBV4-2|NA|TRBD2
CASSQGQVRGQETQYF
TGTGCCAGCAGCCAAGGTCAAGTGCGGGGGCAAGAGACCCAGTACTTC
>TRBJ1-2|TRBV18|NA|NA
CASSTLFQQGNYGYTF
TGTGCCAGCTCAACCCTATTTCAACAGGGAAACTATGGCTACACCTTC
>TRBJ1-1|TRBV29-1|NA|NA
CSVDDRLNTEAFF
TGCAGCGTTGATGACAGACTGAACACTGAAGCTTTCTTT
>TRBJ1-2|TRBV4-2|NA|NA
CASSQAGARYGYTF
TGTGCCAGCAGCCAAGCCGGGGCCCGCTATGGCTACACCTTC
>TRBJ1-4|TRBV4-1|NA|NA
CASSQGPQGNGNEKLFF
TGCGCCAGCAGCCAAGGCCCCCAGGGGAATGGAAATGAAAAACTGTTTTTT
>TRBJ2-3|TRBV6-6|NA|NA
CASSDARSRTDTQYF
TGTGCCAGCAGTGACGCCAGATCCCGCACAGATACGCAGTATTTT
>TRBJ2-6|TRBV19|NA|NA
CASSISFGPSGANVLTF
TGTGCCAGTAGTATTTCCTTTGGACCCTCTGGGGCCAACGTCCTGACTTTC
>TRBJ1-4|TRBV10-1|NA|NA
CADTLEPDEKLFF
TGCGCCGATACGTTGGAGCCTGATGAAAAACTGTTTTTT
>TRBJ1-1|TRBV25-1|NA|NA
CASSEGVTMNTEAFF
TGTGCCAGCAGTGAAGGAGTGACTATGAACACTGAAGCTTTCTTT
>TRBJ1-4|TRBV7-9|NA|NA
CASSTPKNEKLFF
TGTGCCAGCAGCACACCGAAGAATGAAAAACTGTTTTTT
>TRBJ1-6|TRBV6-5|NA|TRBD1
CASSIQGPNSPLHF
TGTGCCAGCAGTATACAGGGGCCGAATTCACCCCTCCACTTT
>TRBJ2-5|TRBV5-4|NA|TRBD2
CASSLERGQRETQYF
TGTGCCAGCAGCTTGGAGCGGGGGCAGAGGGAGACCCAGTACTTC
>TRBJ1-1|TRBV5-1|once|TRBD1
CASSLDANRGLGEAFF
TGCGCCAGCAGCTTGGACGCCAACAGGGGGCTTGGTGAAGCTTTCTTT
>TRBJ1-2|TRBV6-5|NA|NA
CASSFSGDRIYGYTF
TGTGCCAGCAGTTTTTCCGGAGACAGGATCTATGGCTACACCTTC
>TRBJ2-6|TRBV19|NA|NA
CASSILGTGANVLTF
TGTGCCAGTAGTATATTGGGGACTGGGGCCAACGTCCTGACTTTC
>TRBJ1-2|TRBV7-2|NA|TRBD1
CASSLGDRRVYGYTF
TGTGCCAGCAGCCTCGGGGACAGGCGTGTCTATGGCTACACCTTC
>TRBJ2-7|TRBV12-3/TRBV12-4|NA|NA
CASSLAGGYEQYF
TGTGCCAGCAGTTTAGCAGGGGGCTACGAGCAGTACTTC
>TRBJ2-5|TRBV2|NA|TRBD2
CASSEGLAEETQYF
TGTGCCAGCAGTGAAGGACTAGCGGAAGAGACCCAGTACTTC
>TRBJ1-5|TRBV19|NA|NA
CASTYSTSRSNQPQHF
TGTGCCAGTACCTACTCGACCTCCCGGAGCAATCAGCCCCAGCATTTT
>TRBJ1-1|TRBV6-5|NA|TRBD1
CASSYRGTGGDTEAFF
TGTGCCAGCAGTTACCGGGGGACAGGGGGAGACACTGAAGCTTTCTTT
>TRBJ1-2|TRBV3-1/TRBV3-2|NA|NA
CASSQAQGYGYTF
TGTGCCAGCAGCCAAGCCCAGGGCTATGGCTACACCTTC
>TRBJ2-3|TRBV29-1|NA|TRBD1
CSVEGQGSHDLDTQYF
TGCAGCGTTGAAGGACAGGGTTCCCACGATTTAGATACGCAGTATTTT
>TRBJ2-1|TRBV20-1|NA|NA
CSASRPVGAYNEQFF
TGCAGTGCTAGTCGGCCAGTGGGGGCCTACAATGAGCAGTTCTTC
>TRBJ1-6|TRBV28|NA|NA
CATSRDRDSPLHF
TGTGCCACCTCCCGGGACCGAGATTCACCCCTCCACTTT
>TRBJ1-2|TRBV5-4|NA|TRBD1
CASSRGEGAPNYGYTF
TGTGCCAGCAGCAGAGGGGAGGGGGCCCCTAACTATGGCTACACCTTC
>TRBJ1-2|TRBV5-5|few|NA
CASSYGLNYGYTF
TGTGCCAGCAGCTATGGTCTGAACTATGGCTACACCTTC
>TRBJ1-1|TRBV6-5|NA|NA
CAGGRGNTEAFF
TGTGCCGGGGGAAGGGGGAACACTGAAGCTTTCTTT
>TRBJ1-5|TRBV29-1|NA|NA
CSVEQGSNQPQHF
TGCAGCGTTGAACAGGGGAGCAATCAGCCCCAGCATTTT
>TRBJ2-3|TRBV2|NA|NA
CAAPPGLSIYTDTQYF
TGTGCCGCTCCACCGGGACTTTCTATCTACACAGATACGCAGTATTTT
>TRBJ2-5|TRBV3-1/TRBV3-2|NA|NA
CASSHPGETQYF
TGTGCCAGCAGCCACCCTGGGGAGACCCAGTACTTC